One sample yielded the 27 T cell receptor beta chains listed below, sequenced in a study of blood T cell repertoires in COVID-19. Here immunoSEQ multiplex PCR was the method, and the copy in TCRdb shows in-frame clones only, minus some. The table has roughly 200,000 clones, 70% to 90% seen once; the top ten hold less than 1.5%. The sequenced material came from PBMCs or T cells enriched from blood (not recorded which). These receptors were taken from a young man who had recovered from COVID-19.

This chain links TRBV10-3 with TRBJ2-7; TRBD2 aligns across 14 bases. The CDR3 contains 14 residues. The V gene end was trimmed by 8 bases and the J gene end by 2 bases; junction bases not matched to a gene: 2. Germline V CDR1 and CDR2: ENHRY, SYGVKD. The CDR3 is CAIGTSGSTYEQYF. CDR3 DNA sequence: TGTGCCATCGGGACTAGCGGGAGTACCTACGAGCAGTACTTC.

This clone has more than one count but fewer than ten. The CDR3 DNA reads as TGTGCCAGCAGTTTAGCAGGGTTCGAGCAGTACTTC. This translates into CASSLAGFEQYF. The V and J genes are TRBV28 and TRBJ2-7; D is possibly TRBD1 (5 bases). Germline CDR1 reads MDHEN; CDR2 reads SYDVKM. The CDR3 extends over 12 amino acids. V lost 2 bases and J lost 6, with 8 bases in between.

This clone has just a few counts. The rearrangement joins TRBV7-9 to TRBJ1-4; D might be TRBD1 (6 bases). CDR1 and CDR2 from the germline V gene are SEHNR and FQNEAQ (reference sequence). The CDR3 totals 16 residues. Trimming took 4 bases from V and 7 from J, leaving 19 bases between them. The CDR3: CASSSSQGAWGEKLFF. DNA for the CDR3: TGTGCCAGCAGCTCATCACAGGGAGCTTGGGGTGAAAAACTGTTTTTT.

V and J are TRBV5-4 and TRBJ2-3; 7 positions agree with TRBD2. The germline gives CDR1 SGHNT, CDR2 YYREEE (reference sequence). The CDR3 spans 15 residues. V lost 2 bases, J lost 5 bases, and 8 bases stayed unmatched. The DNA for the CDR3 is TGTGCCAGCAGCTTATGGGGCGGGAGAAGAGATACGCAGTATTTT. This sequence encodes CASSLWGGRRDTQYF.

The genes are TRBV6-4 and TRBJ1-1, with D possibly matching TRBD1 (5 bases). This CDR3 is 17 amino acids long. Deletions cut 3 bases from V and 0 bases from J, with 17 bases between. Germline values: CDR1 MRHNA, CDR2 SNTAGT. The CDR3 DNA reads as TGTGCCAGCAGTGAAGGAACAGGACGTCCTTTGAACACTGAAGCTTTCTTT. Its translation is CASSEGTGRPLNTEAFF.

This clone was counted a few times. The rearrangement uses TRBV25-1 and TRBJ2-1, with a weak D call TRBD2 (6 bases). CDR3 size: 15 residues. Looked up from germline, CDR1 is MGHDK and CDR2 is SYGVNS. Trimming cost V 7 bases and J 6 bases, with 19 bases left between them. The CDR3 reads CASKYGGTDPNEQFF. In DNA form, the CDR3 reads TGTGCCAGCAAGTACGGCGGGACCGATCCCAATGAGCAGTTCTTC.

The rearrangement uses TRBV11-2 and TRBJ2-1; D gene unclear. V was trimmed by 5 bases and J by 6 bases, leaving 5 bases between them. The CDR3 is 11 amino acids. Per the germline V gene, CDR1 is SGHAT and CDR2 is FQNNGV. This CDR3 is CASSPSNEQFF. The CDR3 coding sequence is TGTGCCAGCAGCCCCAGCAATGAGCAGTTCTTC.

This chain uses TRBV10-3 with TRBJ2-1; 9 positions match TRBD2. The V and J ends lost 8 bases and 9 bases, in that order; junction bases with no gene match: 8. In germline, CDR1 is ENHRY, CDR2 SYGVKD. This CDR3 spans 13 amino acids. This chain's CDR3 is CAIGTSSEGEQFF. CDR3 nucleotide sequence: TGTGCCATCGGGACTAGCTCAGAGGGTGAGCAGTTCTTC.

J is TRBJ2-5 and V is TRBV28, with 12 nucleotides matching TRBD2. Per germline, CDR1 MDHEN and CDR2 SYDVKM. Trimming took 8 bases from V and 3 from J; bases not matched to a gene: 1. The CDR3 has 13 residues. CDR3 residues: CASGLAGKETQYF. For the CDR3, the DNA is TGTGCCAGCGGACTAGCGGGGAAAGAGACCCAGTACTTC. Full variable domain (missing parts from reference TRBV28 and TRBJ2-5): DVKVTQSSRYLVKRTGEKVFLECVQDMDHENMFWYRQDPGLGLRLIYFSYDVKMKEKGDIPEGYSVSREKKERFSLILESASTNQTSMYLCASGLAGKETQYFGPGTRLLVL.

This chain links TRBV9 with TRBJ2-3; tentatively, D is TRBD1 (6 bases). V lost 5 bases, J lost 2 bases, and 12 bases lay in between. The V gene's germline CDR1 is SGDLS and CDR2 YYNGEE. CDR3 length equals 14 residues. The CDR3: CASRGGESTDTQYF. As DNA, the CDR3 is TGTGCCAGCAGAGGGGGAGAGTCCACAGATACGCAGTATTTT.

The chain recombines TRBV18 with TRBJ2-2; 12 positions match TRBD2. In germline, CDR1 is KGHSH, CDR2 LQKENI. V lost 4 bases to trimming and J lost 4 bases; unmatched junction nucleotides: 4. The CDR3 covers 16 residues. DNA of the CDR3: TGTGCCAGCTCACTGACTAGCGGGAGATCCACCGGGGAGCTGTTTTTT. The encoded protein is CASSLTSGRSTGELFF.

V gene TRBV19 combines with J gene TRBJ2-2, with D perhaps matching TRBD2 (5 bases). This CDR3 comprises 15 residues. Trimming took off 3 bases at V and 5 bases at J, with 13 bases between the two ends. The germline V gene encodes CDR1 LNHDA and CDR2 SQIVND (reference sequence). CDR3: CASSIASRATGELFF. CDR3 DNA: TGTGCCAGTAGTATCGCCTCGCGGGCGACCGGGGAGCTGTTTTTT.

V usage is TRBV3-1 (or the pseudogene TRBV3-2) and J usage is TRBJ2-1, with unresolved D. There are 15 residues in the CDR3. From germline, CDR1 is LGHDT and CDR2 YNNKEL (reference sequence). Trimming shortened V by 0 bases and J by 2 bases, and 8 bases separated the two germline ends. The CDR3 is CASSQDGLPYNEQFF. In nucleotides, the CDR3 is TGTGCCAGCAGCCAAGATGGGCTTCCCTACAATGAGCAGTTCTTC.

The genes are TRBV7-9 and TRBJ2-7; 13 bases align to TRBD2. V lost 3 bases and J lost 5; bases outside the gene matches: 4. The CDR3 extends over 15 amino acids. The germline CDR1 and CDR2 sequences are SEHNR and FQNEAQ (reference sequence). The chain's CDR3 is CASSFGLAGEDEQYF. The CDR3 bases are TGTGCCAGCAGCTTCGGACTAGCGGGAGAAGACGAGCAGTACTTC.

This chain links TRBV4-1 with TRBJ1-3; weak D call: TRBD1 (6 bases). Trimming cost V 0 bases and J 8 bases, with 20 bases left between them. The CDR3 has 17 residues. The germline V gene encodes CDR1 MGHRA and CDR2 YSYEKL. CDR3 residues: CASSQDGRTAIRDTIYF. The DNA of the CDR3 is TGCGCCAGCAGCCAAGATGGCAGGACAGCGATAAGGGACACCATATATTTT.

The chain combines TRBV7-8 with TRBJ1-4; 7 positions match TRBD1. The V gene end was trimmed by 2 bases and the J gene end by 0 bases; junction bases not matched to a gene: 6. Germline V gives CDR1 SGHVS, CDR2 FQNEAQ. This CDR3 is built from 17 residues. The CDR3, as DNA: TGTGCCAGCAGCTTACAGCCGGGACAGCCAACTAATGAAAAACTGTTTTTT. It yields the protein CASSLQPGQPTNEKLFF. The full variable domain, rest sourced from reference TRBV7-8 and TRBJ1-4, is GAGVSQSPRYKVAKRGQDVALRCDPISGHVSLFWYQQALGQGPEFLTYFQNEAQLDKSGLPSDRFFAERPEGSVSTLKIQRTQQEDSAVYLCASSLQPGQPTNEKLFFGSGTQLSVL.

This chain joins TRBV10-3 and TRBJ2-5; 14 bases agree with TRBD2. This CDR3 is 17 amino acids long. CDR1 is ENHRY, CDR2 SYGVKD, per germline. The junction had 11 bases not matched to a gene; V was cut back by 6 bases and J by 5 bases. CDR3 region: CAISPGLAGGLLETQYF. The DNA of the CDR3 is TGTGCCATCAGCCCTGGACTAGCGGGGGGACTCCTGGAGACCCAGTACTTC.

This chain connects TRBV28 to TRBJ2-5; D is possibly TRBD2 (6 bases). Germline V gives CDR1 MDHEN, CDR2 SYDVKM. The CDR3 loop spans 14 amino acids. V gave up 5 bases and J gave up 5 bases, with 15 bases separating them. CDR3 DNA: TGTGCCAGCAGTCCTCCCCGGGGGAGGGAGACCCAGTACTTC. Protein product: CASSPPRGRETQYF.

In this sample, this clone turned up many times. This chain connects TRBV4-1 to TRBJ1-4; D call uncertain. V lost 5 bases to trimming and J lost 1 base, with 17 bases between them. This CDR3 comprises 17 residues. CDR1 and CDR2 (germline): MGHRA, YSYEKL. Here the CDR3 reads CASSSPPGDETNEKLFF. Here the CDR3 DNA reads TGCGCCAGCAGCTCCCCCCCGGGTGACGAAACTAATGAAAAACTGTTTTTT.

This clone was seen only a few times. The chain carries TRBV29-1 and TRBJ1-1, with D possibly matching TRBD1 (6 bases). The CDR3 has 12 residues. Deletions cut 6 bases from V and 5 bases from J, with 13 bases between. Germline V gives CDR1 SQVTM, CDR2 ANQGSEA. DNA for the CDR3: TGCAGCGTACACGAAAGGGGGACTGAAGCTTTCTTT. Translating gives CSVHERGTEAFF.

CDR3 sequence (DNA): TGTGCCAGCAGCCGGGACAGGTCGTCAAATGAAAAACTGTTTTTT. Residues: CASSRDRSSNEKLFF. The gene calls are TRBV6-2 or TRBV6-3 and TRBJ1-4, with 8 bases aligning to TRBD1. V shed 6 bases, J shed 5 bases, and the junction held 8 bases outside the gene matches. The CDR3 consists of 15 residues. Germline V gene lookup returns CDR1 MNHEY and CDR2 SVGEGT.

The CDR3 DNA reads TGCGCCAGCAGCTTTGGGCAGGGGATCGGCTATGGCTACACCTTC. This codes for CASSFGQGIGYGYTF. The chain joins TRBV5-1 to TRBJ1-2; D might be TRBD1 (6 bases). V lost 2 bases to trimming and J lost 4 bases, with 15 bases between them. Germline loops: CDR1 SGHRS, CDR2 YFSETQ. The CDR3 consists of 15 residues.

This CDR3 is CASSPPGLAAYEQYF. Written as DNA, the CDR3 is TGTGCCAGCAGTCCACCGGGACTAGCGGCTTACGAGCAGTACTTC. The chain combines TRBV6-5 with TRBJ2-7; 11 positions match TRBD2. CDR1 is MNHEY, CDR2 SVGAGI, per germline. Unmatched junction bases numbered 7, after V lost 5 bases and J lost 4 bases. This CDR3 contains 15 residues.

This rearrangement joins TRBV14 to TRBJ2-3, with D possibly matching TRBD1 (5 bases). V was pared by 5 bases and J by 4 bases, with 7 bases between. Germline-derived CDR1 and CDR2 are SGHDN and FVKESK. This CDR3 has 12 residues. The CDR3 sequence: CASSRGADTQYF. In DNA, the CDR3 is TGTGCCAGCAGCAGGGGTGCAGATACGCAGTATTTT.

CDR3 nucleotide sequence: TGTGCCAGTAGTATGGCTCGAAGGAACACTGAAGCTTTCTTT. It is translated as CASSMARRNTEAFF. The chain couples TRBV19 to TRBJ1-1; D is undetermined. This CDR3 contains 14 residues. Germline V CDR1 and CDR2: LNHDA, SQIVND (reference sequence). Trimming took off 3 bases at V and 1 base at J, with 9 bases between the two ends. Full variable domain (outside the CDR3, taken from reference TRBV19 and TRBJ1-1): DGGITQSPKYLFRKEGQNVTLSCEQNLNHDAMYWYRQDPGQGLRLIYYSQIVNDFQKGDIAEGYSVSREKKESFPLTVTSAQKNPTAFYLCASSMARRNTEAFFGQGTRLTVV.

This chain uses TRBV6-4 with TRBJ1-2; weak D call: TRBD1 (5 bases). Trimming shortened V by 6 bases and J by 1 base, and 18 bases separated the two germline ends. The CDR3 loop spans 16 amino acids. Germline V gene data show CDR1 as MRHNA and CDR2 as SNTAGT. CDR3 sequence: CASRSRRSGDNYGYTF. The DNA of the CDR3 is TGTGCCAGCAGATCCAGAAGATCGGGGGATAACTATGGCTACACCTTC.

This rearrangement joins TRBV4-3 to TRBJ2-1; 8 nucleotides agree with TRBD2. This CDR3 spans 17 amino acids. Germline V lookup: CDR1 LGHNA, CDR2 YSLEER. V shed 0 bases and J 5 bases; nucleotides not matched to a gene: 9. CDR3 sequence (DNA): TGCGCCAGCAGCCAAGATCTCGGTCTAGCGGGTAACAATGAGCAGTTCTTC. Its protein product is CASSQDLGLAGNNEQFF.